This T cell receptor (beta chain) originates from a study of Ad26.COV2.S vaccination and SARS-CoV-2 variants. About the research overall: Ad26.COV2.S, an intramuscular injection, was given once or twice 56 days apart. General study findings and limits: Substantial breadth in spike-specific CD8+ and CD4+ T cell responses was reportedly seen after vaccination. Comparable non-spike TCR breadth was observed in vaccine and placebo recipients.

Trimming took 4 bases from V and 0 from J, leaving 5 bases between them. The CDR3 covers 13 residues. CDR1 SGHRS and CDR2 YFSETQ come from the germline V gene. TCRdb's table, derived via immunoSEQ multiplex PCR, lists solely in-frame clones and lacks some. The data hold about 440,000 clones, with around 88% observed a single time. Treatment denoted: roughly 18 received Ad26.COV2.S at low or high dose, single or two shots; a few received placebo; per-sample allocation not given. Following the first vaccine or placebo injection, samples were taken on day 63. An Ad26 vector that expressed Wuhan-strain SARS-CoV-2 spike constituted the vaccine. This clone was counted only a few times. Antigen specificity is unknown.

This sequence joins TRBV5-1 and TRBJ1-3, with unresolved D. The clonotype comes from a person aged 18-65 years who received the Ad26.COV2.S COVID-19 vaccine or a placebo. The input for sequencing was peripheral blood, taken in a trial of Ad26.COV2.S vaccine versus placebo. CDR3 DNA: TGCGCCAGCAGCCCGAGCTCTGGAAACACCATATATTTT. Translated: CASSPSSGNTIYF.